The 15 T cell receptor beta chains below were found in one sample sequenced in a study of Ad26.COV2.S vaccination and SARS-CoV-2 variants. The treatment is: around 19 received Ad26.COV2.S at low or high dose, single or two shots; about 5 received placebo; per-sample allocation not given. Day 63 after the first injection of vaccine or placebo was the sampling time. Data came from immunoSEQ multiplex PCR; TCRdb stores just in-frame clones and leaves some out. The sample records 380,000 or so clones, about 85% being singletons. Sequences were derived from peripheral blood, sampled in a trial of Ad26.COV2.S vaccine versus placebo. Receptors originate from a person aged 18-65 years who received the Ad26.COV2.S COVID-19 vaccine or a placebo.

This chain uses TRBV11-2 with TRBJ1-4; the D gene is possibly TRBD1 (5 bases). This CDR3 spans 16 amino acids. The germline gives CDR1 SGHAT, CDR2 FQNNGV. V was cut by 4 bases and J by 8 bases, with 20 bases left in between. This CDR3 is CASSSHVQVKIEKLFF. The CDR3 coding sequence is TGTGCCAGCAGCTCCCATGTACAGGTGAAAATCGAAAAACTGTTTTTT.

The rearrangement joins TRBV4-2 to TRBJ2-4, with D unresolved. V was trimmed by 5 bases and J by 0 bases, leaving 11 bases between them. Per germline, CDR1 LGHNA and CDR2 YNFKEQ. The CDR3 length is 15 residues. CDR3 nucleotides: TGTGCCAGCAGCTTTGGGATGGGAGCCAAAAACATTCAGTACTTC. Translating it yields CASSFGMGAKNIQYF.

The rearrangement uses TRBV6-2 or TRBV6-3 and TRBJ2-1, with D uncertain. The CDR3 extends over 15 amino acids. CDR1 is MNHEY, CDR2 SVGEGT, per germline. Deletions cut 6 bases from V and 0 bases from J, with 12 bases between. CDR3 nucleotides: TGTGCCAGCAGCCGACACGAGCCCTCCTACAATGAGCAGTTCTTC. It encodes CASSRHEPSYNEQFF.

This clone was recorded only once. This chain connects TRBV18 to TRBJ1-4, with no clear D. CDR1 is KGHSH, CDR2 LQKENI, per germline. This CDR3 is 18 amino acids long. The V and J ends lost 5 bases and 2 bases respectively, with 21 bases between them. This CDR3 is CASSSNSDRAGTNEKLFF. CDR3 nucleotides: TGTGCCAGCTCATCCAACAGTGACCGGGCGGGGACTAATGAAAAACTGTTTTTT.

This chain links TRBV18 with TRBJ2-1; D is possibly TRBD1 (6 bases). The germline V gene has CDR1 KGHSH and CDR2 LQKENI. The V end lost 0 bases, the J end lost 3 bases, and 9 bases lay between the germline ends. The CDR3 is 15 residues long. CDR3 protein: CASSPPQDSYNEQFF. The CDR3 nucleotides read TGTGCCAGCTCACCACCCCAGGACAGCTACAATGAGCAGTTCTTC. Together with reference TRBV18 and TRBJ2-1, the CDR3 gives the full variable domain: NAGVMQNPRHLVRRRGQEARLRCSPMKGHSHVYWYRQLPEEGLKFMVYLQKENIIDESGMPKERFSAEFPKEGPSILRIQQVVRGDSAAYFCASSPPQDSYNEQFFGPGTRLTVL.

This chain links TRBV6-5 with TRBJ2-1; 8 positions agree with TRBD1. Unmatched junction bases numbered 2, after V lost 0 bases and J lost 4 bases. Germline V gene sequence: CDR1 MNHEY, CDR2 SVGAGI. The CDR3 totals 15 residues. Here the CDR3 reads CASSYSDRAYNEQFF. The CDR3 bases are TGTGCCAGCAGTTACTCGGACAGGGCGTACAATGAGCAGTTCTTC.

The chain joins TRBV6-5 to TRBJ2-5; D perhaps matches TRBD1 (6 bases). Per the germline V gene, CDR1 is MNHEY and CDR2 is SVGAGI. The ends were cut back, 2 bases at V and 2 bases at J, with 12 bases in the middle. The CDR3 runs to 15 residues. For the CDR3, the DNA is TGTGCCAGCAGTTACCGCAGGGGTGGGCAAGAGACCCAGTACTTC. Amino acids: CASSYRRGGQETQYF.

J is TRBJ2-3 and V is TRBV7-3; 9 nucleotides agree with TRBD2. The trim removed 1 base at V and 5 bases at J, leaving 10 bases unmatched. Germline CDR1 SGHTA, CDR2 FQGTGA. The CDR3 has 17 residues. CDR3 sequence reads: CASSLIGLREGEDTQYF. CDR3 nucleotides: TGTGCCAGCAGCTTAATTGGTTTGCGGGAGGGGGAAGATACGCAGTATTTT.

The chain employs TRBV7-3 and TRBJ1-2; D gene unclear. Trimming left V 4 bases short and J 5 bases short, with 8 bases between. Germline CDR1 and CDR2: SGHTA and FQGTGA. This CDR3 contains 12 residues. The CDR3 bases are TGTGCCAGCAGCTCCGACACGTATGGCTACACCTTC. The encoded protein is CASSSDTYGYTF.

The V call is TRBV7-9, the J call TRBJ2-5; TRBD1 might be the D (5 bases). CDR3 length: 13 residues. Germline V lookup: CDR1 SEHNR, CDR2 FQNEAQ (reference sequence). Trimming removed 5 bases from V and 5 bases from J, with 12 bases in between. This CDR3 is CASSRQGVETQYF. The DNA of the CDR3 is TGTGCCAGCAGCCGCCAGGGTGTTGAGACCCAGTACTTC.

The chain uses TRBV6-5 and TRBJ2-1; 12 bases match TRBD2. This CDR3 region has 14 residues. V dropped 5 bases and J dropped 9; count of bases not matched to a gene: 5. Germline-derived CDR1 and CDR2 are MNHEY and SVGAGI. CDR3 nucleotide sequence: TGTGCCAGCAGTCGACTAGCGGGAGAGGGTGAGCAGTTCTTC. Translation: CASSRLAGEGEQFF.

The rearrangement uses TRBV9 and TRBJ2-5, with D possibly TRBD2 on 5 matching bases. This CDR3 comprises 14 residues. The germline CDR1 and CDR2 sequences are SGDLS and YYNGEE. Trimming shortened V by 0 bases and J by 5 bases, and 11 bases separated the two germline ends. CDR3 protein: CASSVGSGGETQYF. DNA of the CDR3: TGTGCCAGCAGCGTAGGTTCTGGCGGGGAGACCCAGTACTTC.

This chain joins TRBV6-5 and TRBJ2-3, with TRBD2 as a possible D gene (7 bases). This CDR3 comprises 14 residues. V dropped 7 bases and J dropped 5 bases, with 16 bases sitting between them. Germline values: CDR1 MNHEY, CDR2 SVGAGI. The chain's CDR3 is CASMGAGVLDTQYF. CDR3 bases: TGTGCCAGCATGGGGGCGGGGGTTTTAGATACGCAGTATTTT.

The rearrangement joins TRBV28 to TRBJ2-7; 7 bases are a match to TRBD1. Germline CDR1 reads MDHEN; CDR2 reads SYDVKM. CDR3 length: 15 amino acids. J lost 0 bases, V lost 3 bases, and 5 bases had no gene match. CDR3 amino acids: CASSFPGQSSYEQYF. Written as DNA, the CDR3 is TGTGCCAGCAGTTTTCCGGGACAGAGCTCCTACGAGCAGTACTTC.

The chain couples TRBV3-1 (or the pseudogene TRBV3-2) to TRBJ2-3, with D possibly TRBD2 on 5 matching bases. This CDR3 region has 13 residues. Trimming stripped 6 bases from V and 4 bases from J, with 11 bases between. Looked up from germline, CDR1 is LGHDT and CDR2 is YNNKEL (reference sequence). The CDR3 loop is CASSLWTADTQYF. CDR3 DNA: TGTGCCAGCAGTCTTTGGACTGCAGATACGCAGTATTTT.